This T cell receptor beta chain was found in a study of T cell changes during pregnancy in multiple sclerosis. The count of this clone is one. The CDR3 covers 15 residues. Germline CDR1 is MGHRA and CDR2 is YSYEKL. The V and J ends lost 4 bases and 7 bases respectively, with 19 bases between them. Method: immunoSEQ multiplex PCR; TCRdb's copy keeps in-frame clones and lacks some. The repertoire holds some 68,000 clones, with approximately 90% as singletons. This sequence originates from a female donor with multiple sclerosis, enrolled in a pregnancy study. The rearrangement uses TRBV4-1 and TRBJ2-5; no clear D gene. The sample in question was peripheral blood, obtained in the second trimester of pregnancy. The CDR3 sequence: CASSLTAAPEWTQYF. The CDR3 DNA sequence: TGCGCCAGCAGCCTTACTGCAGCGCCAGAGTGGACCCAGTACTTC.